This entry lists 9 T cell receptor beta chains sequenced from one sample in a study of radiotherapy plus CTLA-4 blockade in lung cancer. The method was immunoSEQ multiplex PCR; TCRdb's version includes in-frame clones alone and lacks a portion of them. The sample shows tens of thousands of clones, approximately 80% of them seen only once. The sample consisted of peripheral blood, taken from a patient treated with radiotherapy plus ipilimumab. All receptors derive from a human donor with non-small cell lung cancer whose response to radiotherapy plus ipilimumab could not be evaluated.

The V call is TRBV4-3, the J call TRBJ1-1; 7 nucleotides agree with TRBD1. The germline V gene has CDR1 LGHNA and CDR2 YSLEER. Germline trimming cut 4 bases from V and 6 bases from J; bases unmatched to any gene: 11. This CDR3 contains 15 residues. CDR3 sequence (DNA): TGCGCCAGCAGCCGTCGAGGGGGCAGGAGCGCTGAAGCTTTCTTT. Translating it yields CASSRRGGRSAEAFF.

The chain links TRBV19 to TRBJ2-7, with 8 bases lining up with TRBD1. This CDR3 has 16 amino acids. Germline CDR1 reads LNHDA; CDR2 reads SQIVND (reference sequence). Germline trimming cut 3 bases from V and 0 bases from J; bases unmatched to any gene: 7. The CDR3 spells CASSIGGQGVSYEQYF. CDR3 nucleotide sequence: TGTGCCAGTAGTATTGGAGGACAGGGCGTCTCCTACGAGCAGTACTTC.

The CDR3 loop reads CASSLGTGKAFF. The CDR3 region has the DNA TGTGCCAGCAGCTTAGGGACAGGGAAAGCTTTCTTT. The chain recombines TRBV7-2 with TRBJ1-1, with 8 bases aligning to TRBD1. V lost 1 base, J lost 9 bases, and 1 base stayed unmatched. The germline V gene encodes CDR1 SGHTA and CDR2 FQGNSA. This CDR3 is built from 12 residues. The complete variable domain, with remaining parts taken from reference TRBV7-2 and TRBJ1-1, reads GAGVSQSPSNKVTEKGKDVELRCDPISGHTALYWYRQSLGQGLEFLIYFQGNSAPDKSGLPSDRFSAERTGGSVSTLTIQRTQQEDSAVYLCASSLGTGKAFFGQGTRLTVV.

The chain combines TRBV30 with TRBJ1-6, with D possibly matching TRBD1 (6 bases). Germline CDR1 is GTSNPN and CDR2 is SVGIG (reference sequence). The ends were cut back, 2 bases at V and 10 bases at J, with 12 bases in the middle. The CDR3 runs 13 residues. The CDR3 spells CAWSLTGDSPLHF. The DNA for the CDR3 is TGTGCCTGGAGTCTGACAGGAGACTCACCCCTCCACTTT.

This clone was observed a few times. The chain joins TRBV18 to TRBJ2-1; 12 positions agree with TRBD2. Per the germline V gene, CDR1 is KGHSH and CDR2 is LQKENI. V lost 2 bases and J lost 3; bases outside the gene matches: 11. The CDR3 has 19 amino acids. CDR3 in amino acids: CASSPSLASGGANYNEQFF. CDR3 bases: TGTGCCAGCTCACCAAGCCTGGCTAGCGGGGGGGCTAACTACAATGAGCAGTTCTTC.

The CDR3 region has the DNA TGCGCCAGCAGCCTCCCGGGACTAGCGGGAGGAGATACGCAGTATTTT. It is translated as CASSLPGLAGGDTQYF. The chain uses TRBV5-1 and TRBJ2-3; 15 bases match TRBD2. Germline V lookup: CDR1 SGHRS, CDR2 YFSETQ. Germline trimming cut 4 bases from V and 5 bases from J; bases unmatched to any gene: 5. CDR3 length equals 16 residues.

This chain joins TRBV7-2 and TRBJ2-7; 8 bases fit TRBD1. Germline CDR1 SGHTA, CDR2 FQGNSA. This CDR3 comprises 15 residues. The junction had 4 bases not matched to a gene; V was cut back by 1 base and J by 2 bases. DNA for the CDR3: TGTGCCAGCAGCTTAGGACAGGGGTGGGCCTACGAGCAGTACTTC. The encoded protein is CASSLGQGWAYEQYF. Filled out from reference TRBV7-2 and TRBJ2-7, the complete variable domain reads GAGVSQSPSNKVTEKGKDVELRCDPISGHTALYWYRQSLGQGLEFLIYFQGNSAPDKSGLPSDRFSAERTGGSVSTLTIQRTQQEDSAVYLCASSLGQGWAYEQYFGPGTRLTVT.

This rearrangement joins TRBV28 to TRBJ2-1, with 11 bases that match TRBD2. V lost 9 bases, J lost 0 bases, and 7 bases stayed unmatched. Per germline, CDR1 MDHEN and CDR2 SYDVKM. The CDR3 runs to 16 residues. The CDR3 here is CASLAGGASSYNEQFF. The CDR3 DNA reads TGTGCCAGTCTAGCGGGGGGAGCTAGCTCCTACAATGAGCAGTTCTTC.

The chain carries TRBV9 and TRBJ2-2; maybe TRBD1 (5 bases). This CDR3 spans 16 amino acids. From germline, CDR1 is SGDLS and CDR2 YYNGEE. The V end was cut by 4 bases, the J end by 3 bases, with 16 bases between. CDR3 DNA sequence: TGTGCCAGCAGCTGGGGCCAAGCGACTCACACCGGGGAGCTGTTTTTT. This codes for CASSWGQATHTGELFF. The full variable domain, with the rest looked up from reference TRBV9 and TRBJ2-2, is DSGVTQTPKHLITATGQRVTLRCSPRSGDLSVYWYQQSLDQGLQFLIQYYNGEERAKGNILERFSAQQFPDLHSELNLSSLELGDSALYFCASSWGQATHTGELFFGEGSRLTVL.